Each of the 28 T cell receptor beta chains below was sequenced from the same sample in a study of OX40 agonist ivuxolimab in advanced cancers. Only in-frame clones appear in the TCRdb table, and some are missing; sequencing was by immunoSEQ multiplex PCR. In the table there are just under 95,000 clones, roughly 84% of which are singletons. Material: CD4+ or CD8+ T cells sorted from blood, obtained in a trial of the OX40 agonist ivuxolimab. These receptors all come from an adult with an advanced solid tumor such as melanoma, head and neck, liver or kidney cancer.

V is TRBV5-1 and J is TRBJ2-3; tentative D call: TRBD2 (6 bases). V lost 4 bases to trimming and J lost 5 bases, with 11 bases between them. The CDR3 loop spans 13 amino acids. Germline CDR1 reads SGHRS; CDR2 reads YFSETQ. The CDR3 nucleotides read TGCGCCAGCAGCCCGGGACTGGTAGATACGCAGTATTTT. Amino acid sequence: CASSPGLVDTQYF.

This clone appeared a few times. The chain uses TRBV2 and TRBJ1-2; D is uncertain. CDR3 size: 13 residues. Trimming cost V 6 bases and J 4 bases, with 12 bases left between them. Germline CDR1 SNHLY, CDR2 FYNNEI. The CDR3 DNA sequence: TGTGCCAGCAGCTCCACAGCCCTCTATGGCTACACCTTC. It encodes CASSSTALYGYTF.

The chain combines TRBV5-4 with TRBJ2-5; TRBD1 or TRBD2 may be the D gene (6 bases each). This CDR3 contains 15 residues. Trimming took off 0 bases at V and 4 bases at J, with 13 bases between the two ends. The germline V gene encodes CDR1 SGHNT and CDR2 YYREEE (reference sequence). This chain's CDR3 is CASSLGGKGGETQYF. Written as DNA, the CDR3 is TGTGCCAGCAGCTTGGGAGGGAAGGGGGGAGAGACCCAGTACTTC.

The rearrangement uses TRBV18 and TRBJ1-1; 10 nucleotides align to TRBD1. Germline lookup yields CDR1 KGHSH and CDR2 LQKENI. V dropped 0 bases and J dropped 6; count of bases not matched to a gene: 10. The CDR3 totals 17 residues. CDR3 in DNA: TGTGCCAGCTCACCACCGAGGGGGACAGGGGTGGCGGCTGAAGCTTTCTTT. Translating it yields CASSPPRGTGVAAEAFF.

This chain links TRBV20-1 with TRBJ2-7; a possible D gene is TRBD2 (6 bases). CDR3 size: 11 residues. V lost 6 bases and J 9 bases, leaving 15 bases between the germline ends. CDR1 is DFQATT and CDR2 is SNEGSKA in the germline V gene (reference sequence). CDR3 loop: CSAQTGEAQYF. CDR3 nucleotides: TGCAGTGCCCAGACGGGGGAAGCGCAGTACTTC.

CDR3 region: CASSEQGGISGANVLTF. The CDR3 nucleotides read TGTGCCAGCAGTGAACAGGGTGGTATCTCTGGGGCCAACGTCCTGACTTTC. The gene calls are TRBV2 and TRBJ2-6; TRBD1 is a possible D gene (5 bases). Germline V gene data show CDR1 as SNHLY and CDR2 as FYNNEI. Trimming took 2 bases from V and 0 from J, leaving 11 bases between them. The CDR3 contains 17 residues. Together with reference TRBV2 and TRBJ2-6, the CDR3 gives the full variable domain: EPEVTQTPSHQVTQMGQEVILRCVPISNHLYFYWYRQILGQKVEFLVSFYNNEISEKSEIFDDQFSVERPDGSNFTLKIRSTKLEDSAMYFCASSEQGGISGANVLTFGAGSRLTVL.

This chain uses TRBV27 with TRBJ2-1, with 11 bases lining up with TRBD2. The CDR3 runs 15 residues. Germline CDR1 MNHEY, CDR2 SMNVEV (reference sequence). Germline trimming cut 2 bases from V and 7 bases from J; bases unmatched to any gene: 4. In DNA, the CDR3 is TGTGCCAGCAGTTTAGCTAGCGGGGGGCGAAATGAGCAGTTCTTC. It specifies CASSLASGGRNEQFF.

The chain has TRBV6-1 and TRBJ1-2, with D uncertain. In germline, CDR1 is MNHNS, CDR2 SASEGT. The CDR3 contains 12 residues. V was pared by 6 bases and J by 8 bases, with 13 bases between. DNA of the CDR3: TGTGCCAGCAGCTCCAAAGTTGGAGGCTACACCTTC. Residues: CASSSKVGGYTF.

The chain links TRBV2 to TRBJ1-2; D is possibly TRBD1 (6 bases). The V end was cut by 2 bases, the J end by 2 bases, with 9 bases between. The CDR3 loop spans 14 amino acids. Germline loops: CDR1 SNHLY, CDR2 FYNNEI. This chain's CDR3 is CASSETTGNYGYTF. In DNA form, the CDR3 reads TGTGCCAGCAGTGAAACAACAGGGAACTATGGCTACACCTTC.

This clone was picked up one time. V usage is TRBV18 and J usage is TRBJ1-1; D gene ambiguous. V lost 3 bases and J lost 0, with 8 bases in between. The CDR3 sequence is 14 residues long. CDR1 and CDR2 from the germline V gene are KGHSH and LQKENI. CDR3 residues: CASSPSMLNTEAFF. The CDR3, as DNA: TGTGCCAGCTCACCTAGTATGCTGAACACTGAAGCTTTCTTT.

The chain couples TRBV30 to TRBJ1-5; no clear D gene. The V end was cut by 5 bases, the J end by 7 bases, with 15 bases between. Germline CDR1 reads GTSNPN; CDR2 reads SVGIG (reference sequence). The CDR3 has 13 amino acids. CDR3 loop: CAWADGFGQPQHF. The CDR3 DNA is TGTGCCTGGGCGGACGGATTTGGCCAGCCCCAGCATTTT.

The rearrangement joins TRBV6-5 to TRBJ1-6, with D uncertain. This CDR3 has 15 amino acids. Germline CDR1 and CDR2: MNHEY and SVGAGI. Trimming removed 0 bases at V and 5 bases at J, with 8 bases between. The CDR3 is CASSYSGTNNSPLHF. For the CDR3, the DNA is TGTGCCAGCAGTTACTCGGGAACTAATAATTCACCCCTCCACTTT.

This chain joins TRBV5-1 and TRBJ1-6; D unclear. V lost 0 bases to trimming and J lost 9 bases, with 13 bases between them. Germline CDR1 SGHRS, CDR2 YFSETQ. CDR3 length: 15 residues. CDR3 nucleotides: TGCGCCAGCAGCTTGGCCGGTGGGCTTGGTTCACCCCTCCACTTT. This codes for CASSLAGGLGSPLHF.

The chain links TRBV7-9 to TRBJ1-1, with TRBD1 identical over 10 bases. CDR1 is SEHNR, CDR2 FQNEAQ, per germline (reference sequence). The V gene end was trimmed by 8 bases and the J gene end by 1 base; junction bases not matched to a gene: 7. This CDR3 has 15 residues. The CDR3 sequence: CASDRQGAPNTEAFF. For the CDR3, the DNA is TGTGCCAGCGATCGACAGGGGGCCCCGAACACTGAAGCTTTCTTT.

The CDR3 spells CASSPGTPFYNEQFF. The CDR3 nucleotides are TGTGCCAGCAGTCCCGGGACCCCCTTCTACAATGAGCAGTTCTTC. This rearrangement joins TRBV6-1 to TRBJ2-1; D possibly uses TRBD1 or TRBD2 (5 bases each). CDR3 length: 15 residues. The ends were cut back, 5 bases at V and 3 bases at J, with 14 bases in the middle. Germline V gene data show CDR1 as MNHNS and CDR2 as SASEGT.

CDR3 sequence: CASRDNSPLHF. The CDR3 DNA reads as TGTGCCAGCAGGGATAATTCACCCCTCCACTTT. J is TRBJ1-6 and V is TRBV6-5, with D unresolved. Germline CDR1 reads MNHEY; CDR2 reads SVGAGI. The CDR3 runs to 11 residues. The V end was cut by 6 bases, the J end by 5 bases, with 2 bases between.

V gene TRBV9 combines with J gene TRBJ2-1; 11 bases line up with TRBD1. CDR1 and CDR2 from the germline V gene are SGDLS and YYNGEE. The CDR3 sequence is 16 residues long. V dropped 7 bases and J dropped 8; count of bases not matched to a gene: 14. The CDR3 region has the DNA TGTGCCAGCCGGAAGGAGGGAGGGACAGGGGGGGATGAGCAGTTCTTC. Its protein is CASRKEGGTGGDEQFF.

The rearrangement joins TRBV6-4 to TRBJ2-7, with 9 bases matching TRBD2. The germline CDR1 and CDR2 sequences are MRHNA and SNTAGT. V shed 1 base and J 3 bases; nucleotides not matched to a gene: 4. The CDR3 is made up of 15 amino acids. CDR3 loop: CASSDWRLAVYEQYF. The CDR3 region has the DNA TGTGCCAGCAGTGACTGGAGACTAGCGGTCTACGAGCAGTACTTC.

The sample holds a few counts of this clone. The V gene is TRBV7-6, the J gene TRBJ2-7; the D is unclear. The V gene's germline CDR1 is SGHVS and CDR2 FNYEAQ. The ends were cut back, 4 bases at V and 6 bases at J, with 13 bases in the middle. This CDR3 region has 13 residues. CDR3 sequence reads: CASSYNKGSEQYF. The DNA for the CDR3 is TGTGCCAGCAGCTATAACAAGGGCAGCGAGCAGTACTTC.

CDR3 coding DNA: TGCGCCAGCAGCCGGACAGGGACACAAGAGACCCAGTACTTC. Translated, it gives CASSRTGTQETQYF. The chain combines TRBV5-1 with TRBJ2-5; 8 nucleotides line up with TRBD1. CDR1 is SGHRS, CDR2 YFSETQ, per germline. CDR3 length: 14 amino acids. V was pared by 4 bases and J by 2 bases, with 4 bases of the junction left unmatched.

This rearrangement joins TRBV7-8 to TRBJ2-5, with a weak D call TRBD2 (5 bases). The CDR3 has 13 amino acids. With 7 bases removed from V and 7 bases from J, the gap between germline ends came to 16 bases. The germline V gene has CDR1 SGHVS and CDR2 FQNEAQ. The CDR3 region is CASNPSGSGTQYF. CDR3 nucleotides: TGTGCCAGCAACCCTTCGGGGTCGGGGACCCAGTACTTC.

V and J are TRBV19 and TRBJ1-5, with a tentative D call TRBD1 (6 bases). Trimming pared 5 bases from V and 3 bases from J, leaving 20 bases between. Germline V gene sequence: CDR1 LNHDA, CDR2 SQIVND (reference sequence). The CDR3 contains 17 residues. CDR3 sequence (DNA): TGTGCCAGTAGTGCATCCGGGACAAGGGGCTTCAATCAGCCCCAGCATTTT. Its translation is CASSASGTRGFNQPQHF. Filled out from reference TRBV19 and TRBJ1-5, the complete variable domain reads DGGITQSPKYLFRKEGQNVTLSCEQNLNHDAMYWYRQDPGQGLRLIYYSQIVNDFQKGDIAEGYSVSREKKESFPLTVTSAQKNPTAFYLCASSASGTRGFNQPQHFGDGTRLSIL.

The chain recombines TRBV14 with TRBJ2-4, with D tentatively TRBD2 (7 bases). CDR3 length equals 12 residues. From germline, CDR1 is SGHDN and CDR2 FVKESK. Trimming took 4 bases from V and 7 from J, leaving 8 bases between them. CDR3 coding DNA: TGTGCCAGCAGCCGCGGGGGCAACATTCAGTACTTC. Translation: CASSRGGNIQYF.

The V and J genes are TRBV5-5 and TRBJ2-7, with D uncertain. Trimming cost V 0 bases and J 0 bases, with 10 bases left between them. Germline loops: CDR1 SGHKS, CDR2 YYEKEE (reference sequence). The CDR3 is made up of 15 amino acids. This CDR3 reads CASSLEDGSSYEQYF. The CDR3 region has the DNA TGTGCCAGCAGCTTGGAGGACGGCAGCTCCTACGAGCAGTACTTC.

The V call is TRBV11-2, the J call TRBJ2-1, with D possibly matching TRBD1 (5 bases). The CDR3 covers 13 residues. Germline CDR1 is SGHAT and CDR2 is FQNNGV. Trimming left V 5 bases short and J 11 bases short, with 16 bases between. The CDR3 loop reads CASSLEVDKKQFF. The CDR3 DNA sequence: TGTGCCAGCAGCCTCGAGGTGGACAAGAAGCAGTTCTTC.

The rearrangement links TRBV5-1 to TRBJ2-7; 10 bases map to TRBD1. CDR1 is SGHRS, CDR2 YFSETQ, per germline. This CDR3 contains 14 residues. The ends lost 6 bases at V and 0 bases at J; junction bases unmatched: 3. CDR3 residues: CASTGQGVSYEQYF. The CDR3 nucleotides are TGCGCCAGCACCGGACAGGGGGTCTCCTACGAGCAGTACTTC.

This chain joins TRBV6-6 and TRBJ1-4; possibly TRBD1 for D (5 bases). CDR1 MNHNY and CDR2 SVGAGI come from the germline V gene (reference sequence). This CDR3 is 13 amino acids long. Trimming removed 6 bases at V and 10 bases at J, with 15 bases between. The CDR3, as DNA: TGTGCCAGCAGGGACGGACTGAGGGGAAAACTGTTTTTT. This translates into CASRDGLRGKLFF.

The chain uses TRBV30 and TRBJ2-7; 10 bases fit TRBD2. The V and J ends lost 2 bases and 1 base, in that order; junction bases with no gene match: 5. Germline V gene lookup returns CDR1 GTSNPN and CDR2 SVGIG (reference sequence). The CDR3 sequence is 15 residues long. The chain's CDR3 is CAWSRRAGGSYEQYF. The CDR3 coding sequence is TGTGCCTGGAGTCGGAGAGCGGGGGGGTCCTACGAGCAGTACTTC. Based on the CDR3 plus reference TRBV30 and TRBJ2-7, the full variable domain is SQTIHQWPATLVQPVGSPLSLECTVEGTSNPNLYWYRQAAGRGLQLLFYSVGIGQISSEVPQNLSASRPQDRQFILSSKKLLLSDSGFYLCAWSRRAGGSYEQYFGPGTRLTVT.